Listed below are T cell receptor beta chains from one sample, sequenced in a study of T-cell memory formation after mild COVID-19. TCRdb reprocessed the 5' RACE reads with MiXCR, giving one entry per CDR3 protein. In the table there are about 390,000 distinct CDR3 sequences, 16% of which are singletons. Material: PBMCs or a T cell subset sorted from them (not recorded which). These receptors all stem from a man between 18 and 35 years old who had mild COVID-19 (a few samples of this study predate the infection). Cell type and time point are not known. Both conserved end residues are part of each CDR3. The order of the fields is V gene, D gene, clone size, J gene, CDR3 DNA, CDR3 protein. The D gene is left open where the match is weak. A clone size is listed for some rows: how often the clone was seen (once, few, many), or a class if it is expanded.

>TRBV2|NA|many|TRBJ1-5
TGTGCCAGCAGTGAAGAGGCGGGGCCCCCGCCCCAGCATTTT
CASSEEAGPPPQHF
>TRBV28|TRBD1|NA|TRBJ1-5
TGTGCCAGCCATAGGGGGCACAGTCCCCAGCATTTT
CASHRGHSPQHF
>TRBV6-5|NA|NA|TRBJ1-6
TGTGCCAGCAGTCAAAGGGGCTATAATTCACCCCTCCACTTT
CASSQRGYNSPLHF
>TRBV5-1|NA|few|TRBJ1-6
TGCGCCAGCAGCTTGTTTCGGAGCTCCTATAATTCACCCCTCCACTTT
CASSLFRSSYNSPLHF
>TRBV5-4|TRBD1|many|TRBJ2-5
TGTGCCAGTAGCTTACAGGGGGCCGCGGAGACCCAGTACTTC
CASSLQGAAETQYF
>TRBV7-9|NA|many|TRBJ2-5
TGTGCCAGCAGCTTTTCTGTCCCTCAAGAGACCCAGTACTTC
CASSFSVPQETQYF
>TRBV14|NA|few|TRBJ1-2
TGTGCCAGCAGCCAAGCTATCGGGTTCTTGTATGGCTACACCTTC
CASSQAIGFLYGYTF
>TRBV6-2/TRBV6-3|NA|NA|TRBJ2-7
TGTGCCAGCAGTTACTCGATAGGGTCCGGGACGGCAAAGTACTTC
CASSYSIGSGTAKYF
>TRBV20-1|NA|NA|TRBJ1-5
TGCAGTGCTAGAGCGTATAGCAATCAGCCCCAGCATTTT
CSARAYSNQPQHF
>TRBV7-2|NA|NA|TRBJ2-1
TGTGCCAGCAGCTTAGATACAGGTCACAATGAGCAGTTCTTC
CASSLDTGHNEQFF
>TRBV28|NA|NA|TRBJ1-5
TGTGCCAGCAGCCCGGGGGGGAGCAGGCCCCAGCATTTT
CASSPGGSRPQHF
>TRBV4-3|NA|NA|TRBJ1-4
TGCGCCAGCAGCCAGGACATTGCAACTAATGAAAAACTGTTTTTT
CASSQDIATNEKLFF
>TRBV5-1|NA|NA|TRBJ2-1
TGCGCCAGCAGTTTTGACGGGGGTTCCTCCTACAATGAGCAGTTCTTC
CASSFDGGSSYNEQFF
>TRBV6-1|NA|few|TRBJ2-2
TGTGCCAGCAGCGCTCCCTTGGGGCCAACCGGGGAGCTGTTTTTT
CASSAPLGPTGELFF
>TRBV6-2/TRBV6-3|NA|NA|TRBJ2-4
TGTGCCAGCCAATCGGGACTGGGGATAAACATTCAGTACTTC
CASQSGLGINIQYF
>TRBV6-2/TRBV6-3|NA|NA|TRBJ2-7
TGTGCCAGCAGTTACTCTGACTCAAGGTCCTACGAGCAGTACTTC
CASSYSDSRSYEQYF
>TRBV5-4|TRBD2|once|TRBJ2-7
TGTGCCAGCAGTCCTACCGGGGGCGGGGGGTACGAGCAGTACTTC
CASSPTGGGGYEQYF
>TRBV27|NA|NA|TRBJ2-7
TGTGCCAGCAGTTTATCCGGGGGCGAGTCCTACGAGCAGTACTTC
CASSLSGGESYEQYF
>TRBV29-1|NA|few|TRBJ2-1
TGCAGCGGAGTAGGCGATGAGCAGTTCTTC
CSGVGDEQFF
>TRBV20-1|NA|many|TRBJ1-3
TGCAGTGCGCAATTACAGGGAACCGCCATATATTTT
CSAQLQGTAIYF
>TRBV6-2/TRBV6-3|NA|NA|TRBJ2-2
TGTGCCAGCGGATCCTTCGGCGCCCTGTTTTTT
CASGSFGALFF
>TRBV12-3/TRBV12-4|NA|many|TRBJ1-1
TGTGCCAGCAGTCGGGGACCGGGTAGCACTGAAGCTTTCTTT
CASSRGPGSTEAFF
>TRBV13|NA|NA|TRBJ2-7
TGTGCCAGCAGCCTGGGGGGGGCGCACTACGAGCAGTACTTC
CASSLGGAHYEQYF
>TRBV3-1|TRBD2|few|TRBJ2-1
TGTGCCAGCAGCCAACGCGGGGGGGCACGCGATGAGCAGTTCTTC
CASSQRGGARDEQFF
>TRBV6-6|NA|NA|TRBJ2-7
TGTGCCAGCAGTTTTACCGGGACGCACTCCTACGAGCAGTACTTC
CASSFTGTHSYEQYF
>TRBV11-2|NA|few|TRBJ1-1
TGTGCCAGCAACCTGGGAGTGAACACTGAAGCTTTCTTT
CASNLGVNTEAFF
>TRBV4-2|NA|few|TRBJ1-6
TGTGCCAGCAGCCAAGGCACTCCCAGGGAGTCACCCCTCCACTTT
CASSQGTPRESPLHF
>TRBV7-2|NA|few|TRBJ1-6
TGTGCCAGCAGTCGGGGCGGCACGGATAATTCACCCCTCCACTTT
CASSRGGTDNSPLHF
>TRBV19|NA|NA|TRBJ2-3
TGTGCCAGCTCCACGGGGGGCCAGGATACGCAGTATTTT
CASSTGGQDTQYF
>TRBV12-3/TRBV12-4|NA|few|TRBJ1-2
TGTGCCAGCAGTTTTGGGGGCACCTACGGCTACACCTTC
CASSFGGTYGYTF
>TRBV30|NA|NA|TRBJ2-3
TGTGCCTGGAGTGGGGTGGCGACAGATACGCAGTATTTT
CAWSGVATDTQYF
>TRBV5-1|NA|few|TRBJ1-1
TGCGCCAGCAGCTTGGTTGCAGGGCGGAACACTGAAGCTTTCTTT
CASSLVAGRNTEAFF